Reported below is one T cell receptor beta chain. This clone was picked up one time. No antigen is known for it. Base quality data are lacking; no much larger clone is found one base away. The data stem from a study of blood T cell repertoires in COVID-19 (dated by TCRdb to the early 2020s). Background for the entire study: Collaborator samples came from the United States, Italy and Spain and covered acute and convalescent phases of COVID-19. The prospective study material was composed of cDNA or gDNA derived from T cells, B-cell-depleted T cells, or PBMCs. The dataset comprised deeply sampled blood TCRbeta repertoires from subjects exposed to, actively infected with, or recovered from COVID-19. The repertoires were released in a freely available public database meant as a resource for research on the immune response to SARS-CoV-2. Samples came from the ongoing ImmuneRACE study (first 160 participants) plus 1,254 subjects from 6 global collaborators. The sample metadata nearly always contained a de-identified subject ID, COVID-19 status, age in years and sex. Where HLA class I and class II types were available, the types were taken from metadata supplied by the sample provider, not from assay-based typing.

For this chain, trimming is 4 bases at the V end and 0 bases at the J end, and the number of junction bases without a gene match is 2. Including the terminal cysteine and phenylalanine, the CDR3 comprises 16 residues. CDR3 DNA only is kept here, 48 bases in frame from base 1. The germline V gene specifies MRHNA as CDR1 and SNTAGT as CDR2. The collaborating institutions used their own protocols to collect whole blood in K2EDTA tubes. For TCRbeta analysis, collaborators shipped samples in one of three forms: frozen whole blood, isolated PBMCs, or DNA extracted from either of those sample types. The immunoSEQ Assay, a bias-controlled multiplex PCR, was used to amplify TCRbeta CDR3 regions from genomic DNA. From the authors' description of their analysis: Nucleated cell counts per sample were estimated from amplification of reference gene primers within the assay. Sequence reads were collapsed and filtered to measure the absolute abundance of every unique TCRbeta CDR3 rearrangement. For each sample, productive Simpson clonality was calculated as the square root of Simpson's diversity index over productive rearrangements. TCRdb mirrors the immuneACCESS table, restricted to in-frame sequences. Some clones are absent from its copies; in checked studies, under half trace to an unresolved V gene, and the reason for the others is unknown. The D gene and trimming were derived from the DNA, and the V and J assignments and clone size from that table. This sample holds 55,000 to 65,000 clones; approximately 91% were observed only once. The ten largest clones represent 2% to 2.5% of the sample.

Results and caveats for the whole study, not just this receptor: Clinical and demographic metadata were provided uncurated, with the amount varying by source and participant.

The material sequenced was peripheral blood. This sequence uses TRBV6-4 and TRBJ2-1; TRBD2 aligns with 11 central bases. This TCR derives from a man aged 55 to 69 with acute or convalescent COVID-19. The DNA sequence is TGTGCCAGCAGTGCCACTAGCGGGAGCTCCTACAATGAGCAGTTCTTC. Protein translation: CASSATSGSSYNEQFF.